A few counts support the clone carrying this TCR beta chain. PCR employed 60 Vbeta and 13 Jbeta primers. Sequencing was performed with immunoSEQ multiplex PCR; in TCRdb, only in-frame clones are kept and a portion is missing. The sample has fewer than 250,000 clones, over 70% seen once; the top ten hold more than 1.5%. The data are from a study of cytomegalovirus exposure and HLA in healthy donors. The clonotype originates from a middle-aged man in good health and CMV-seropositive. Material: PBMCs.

The CDR3 nucleotides read TGCGCCAGCACCCCGAACAGCGGGACGTCGAATGAGCAGTTCTTC. This sequence encodes CASTPNSGTSNEQFF. This chain links TRBV5-1 with TRBJ2-1; TRBD2 agrees at 7 bases. The CDR3 covers 15 residues. Germline trimming cut 6 bases from V and 7 bases from J; bases unmatched to any gene: 13. Germline V CDR1 and CDR2: SGHRS, YFSETQ. The full variable domain, completed using reference TRBV5-1 and TRBJ2-1, is KAGVTQTPRYLIKTRGQQVTLSCSPISGHRSVSWYQQTPGQGLQFLFEYFSETQRNKGNFPGRFSGRQFSNSRSEMNVSTLELGDSALYLCASTPNSGTSNEQFFGPGTRLTVL.